Below, 7 T cell receptor beta chains from the same sample are listed, as sequenced in a study of T cell responses to AZD1222 COVID-19 vaccine (dated by TCRdb to 2020 to 2022). This specimen's time point label, per the study, means: baseline before first vaccination. The library was prepared using the immunoSEQ multiplex PCR assay. The immuneACCESS repertoire file appears here via TCRdb, limited to in-frame rearrangements. These files lack a portion of the clones; in checked studies, under half of the deficit traces to unresolved V genes, and the cause of the others is not known. This sample comprises 65,000 to 70,000 clones, 65% to 80% of them detected only once. The ten largest clones add up to over 10% of the sample. The sequences come from peripheral blood, collected on day 0 of AZD1222 vaccination. The receptors shown here come from an adult in good health.

This chain joins TRBV10-2 and TRBJ2-7, with 8 bases identical to TRBD1. Per germline, CDR1 WSHSY and CDR2 SAAADI. V was clipped by 8 bases and J by 6 bases; unmatched bases: 9. This CDR3 is 13 amino acids long. The CDR3 sequence is CASFPDRDREQYF. CDR3 nucleotides: TGCGCCAGCTTTCCGGACAGGGACCGCGAGCAGTACTTC.

The chain uses TRBV27 and TRBJ2-3; 7 bases fit TRBD1. V was pared by 3 bases and J by 7 bases, with 4 bases of the junction left unmatched. The germline V gene has CDR1 MNHEY and CDR2 SMNVEV (reference sequence). CDR3 size: 13 residues. CDR3 region: CASSLYRGHTQYF. DNA for the CDR3: TGTGCCAGCAGTTTGTACAGGGGCCATACGCAGTATTTT.

The rearrangement uses TRBV7-6 and TRBJ2-1, with 8 bases that match TRBD1. Losses at the gene ends were 1 base for V and 4 bases for J; bases not matched to a gene: 3. In germline, CDR1 is SGHVS, CDR2 FNYEAQ. CDR3 length: 15 residues. CDR3 in DNA: TGTGCCAGCAGCTTAGATACAGGGGGGTACAATGAGCAGTTCTTC. Amino acid sequence: CASSLDTGGYNEQFF.

This chain joins TRBV3-1 (or the pseudogene TRBV3-2) and TRBJ1-1; possible D gene TRBD1, 5 bases. The ends were cut back, 0 bases at V and 4 bases at J, with 21 bases in the middle. From germline, CDR1 is LGHDT and CDR2 YNNKEL (reference sequence). The CDR3 consists of 18 residues. The CDR3 region is CASSQEGAGRRLGTEAFF. Here the CDR3 DNA reads TGTGCCAGCAGCCAAGAAGGGGCCGGACGTCGGTTAGGCACTGAAGCTTTCTTT.

This clone appeared once. The J gene is TRBJ1-1, the V gene TRBV15; TRBD1 is a possible D gene (5 bases). The length of the CDR3 is 14 residues. V was trimmed by 0 bases and J by 4 bases, leaving 9 bases between them. Per the germline V gene, CDR1 is LNHNV and CDR2 is YYDKDF (reference sequence). CDR3 in amino acids: CATSRDPGSTEAFF. The DNA for the CDR3 is TGTGCCACCAGCAGAGATCCAGGGTCCACTGAAGCTTTCTTT.

This chain uses TRBV2 with TRBJ1-6; possibly TRBD1 for D (5 bases). This CDR3 has 13 amino acids. CDR1 is SNHLY and CDR2 is FYNNEI in the germline V gene. The CDR3, as DNA: TGTGCATTAAGGGGCTGGGATAATTCACCCCTCCACTTT. It is translated as CALRGWDNSPLHF.

The chain joins TRBV7-8 to TRBJ2-1; D unresolved. The CDR3 is made up of 14 amino acids. Trimming removed 2 bases from V and 8 bases from J, with 13 bases in between. The germline gives CDR1 SGHVS, CDR2 FQNEAQ. The CDR3 sequence is CASSLKVWVDEQFF. In nucleotides, the CDR3 is TGTGCCAGCAGCTTAAAGGTCTGGGTGGATGAGCAGTTCTTC.